Below, 8 T cell receptor beta chains from the same sample are listed, as sequenced in a study of CD8+ T cells in alopecia areata. Treatment defined: oral pan-JAK inhibitor, 5-10 mg twice daily. RNA, once extracted, was reverse transcribed into cDNA for use as the sequencing template. Assay used: immunoSEQ multiplex PCR; TCRdb lists only in-frame clones, some missing. The table records about 190,000 clones, more than 50% of them present only once. Specimen: CD4+ T cells sorted from blood, collected at week 24, from a patient treated with tofacitinib. These receptors came from a human donor with alopecia areata.

This chain links TRBV6-5 with TRBJ2-3, with a tentative D call TRBD1 (5 bases). In germline, CDR1 is MNHEY, CDR2 SVGAGI. The length of the CDR3 is 14 residues. V was shortened by 7 bases and J by 0 bases, with 11 bases between the two germline ends. CDR3 in DNA: TGTGCCAGCAAGCAGGGAACTAGCACAGATACGCAGTATTTT. As protein: CASKQGTSTDTQYF.

The rearrangement links TRBV5-1 to TRBJ2-2; the D is unclear. Germline V CDR1 and CDR2: SGHRS, YFSETQ. The CDR3 spans 13 residues. V shed 5 bases and J shed 5 bases, with 10 bases lying between them. In DNA, the CDR3 is TGCGCCAGCAGTCCGACCGTTACCGGGGAGCTGTTTTTT. Encoded protein: CASSPTVTGELFF.

The chain is built from TRBV29-1 and TRBJ2-3, with 13 bases fitting TRBD2. Germline V gene sequence: CDR1 SQVTM, CDR2 ANQGSEA. The CDR3 extends over 13 amino acids. Trimming removed 6 bases from V and 7 bases from J; junction bases left unmatched: 4. Written as DNA, the CDR3 is TGCAGCGTCCCCGGGACTAGCGGGAATACGCAGTATTTT. It specifies CSVPGTSGNTQYF.

On this clone: At one boundary the junction diverges from the germline segment, which might be a read error. The chain carries TRBV29-1 and TRBJ2-7, with D possibly called TRBD1 or TRBD2 (5 bases each). CDR1 is SQVTM, CDR2 ANQGSEA, per germline. This CDR3 contains 11 residues. The CDR3 sequence: CSVRGSSEQYF. CDR3 nucleotide sequence: TGCAGCGTGAGGGGATCCTCCGAGCAGTACTTC.

The rearrangement links TRBV7-2 to TRBJ2-6; 7 nucleotides match TRBD2. V lost 5 bases to trimming and J lost 1 base; unmatched junction nucleotides: 8. Germline values: CDR1 SGHTA, CDR2 FQGNSA. This CDR3 spans 17 amino acids. CDR3 loop: CASSGGGIRSGANVLTF. Here the CDR3 DNA reads TGTGCCAGCAGCGGCGGGGGTATACGGTCTGGGGCCAACGTCCTGACTTTC.

This clone was recorded only once. This sequence joins TRBV27 and TRBJ1-1; 7 nucleotides line up with TRBD1. Germline V CDR1 and CDR2: MNHEY, SMNVEV (reference sequence). The V gene end was trimmed by 5 bases and the J gene end by 2 bases; junction bases not matched to a gene: 8. The CDR3 has 15 residues. Here the CDR3 reads CASSPRWDSNTEAFF. The CDR3 nucleotides read TGTGCCAGCAGTCCCCGCTGGGACAGTAACACTGAAGCTTTCTTT.

V gene TRBV30 combines with J gene TRBJ1-2; D is uncertain. This CDR3 has 13 amino acids. V lost 3 bases to trimming and J lost 0 bases, with 8 bases between them. Germline values: CDR1 GTSNPN, CDR2 SVGIG (reference sequence). CDR3: CAWRGNTNYGYTF. The CDR3 region has the DNA TGTGCCTGGAGGGGGAACACTAACTATGGCTACACCTTC.

Only a few counts were recorded for this clone. The rearrangement uses TRBV5-1 and TRBJ2-5; 7 bases map to TRBD2. This CDR3 is built from 14 residues. The ends lost 0 bases at V and 3 bases at J; junction bases unmatched: 2. The germline CDR1 and CDR2 sequences are SGHRS and YFSETQ. CDR3 nucleotides: TGCGCCAGCAGCTTGGATCTAGCGGAAGAGACCCAGTACTTC. Translation: CASSLDLAEETQYF.